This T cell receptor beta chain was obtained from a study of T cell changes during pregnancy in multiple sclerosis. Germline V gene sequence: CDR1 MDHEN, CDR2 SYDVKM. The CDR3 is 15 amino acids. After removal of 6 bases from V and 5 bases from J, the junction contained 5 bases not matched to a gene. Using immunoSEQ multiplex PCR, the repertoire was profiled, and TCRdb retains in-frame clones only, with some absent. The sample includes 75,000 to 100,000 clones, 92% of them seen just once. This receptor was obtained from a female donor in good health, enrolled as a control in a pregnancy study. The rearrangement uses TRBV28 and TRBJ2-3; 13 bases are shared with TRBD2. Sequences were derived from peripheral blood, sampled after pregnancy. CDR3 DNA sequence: TGTGCCAGCAGGAGGACTAGCGGGAGTGTAGATACGCAGTATTTT. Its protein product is CASRRTSGSVDTQYF. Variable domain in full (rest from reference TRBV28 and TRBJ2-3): DVKVTQSSRYLVKRTGEKVFLECVQDMDHENMFWYRQDPGLGLRLIYFSYDVKMKEKGDIPEGYSVSREKKERFSLILESASTNQTSMYLCASRRTSGSVDTQYFGPGTRLTVL.